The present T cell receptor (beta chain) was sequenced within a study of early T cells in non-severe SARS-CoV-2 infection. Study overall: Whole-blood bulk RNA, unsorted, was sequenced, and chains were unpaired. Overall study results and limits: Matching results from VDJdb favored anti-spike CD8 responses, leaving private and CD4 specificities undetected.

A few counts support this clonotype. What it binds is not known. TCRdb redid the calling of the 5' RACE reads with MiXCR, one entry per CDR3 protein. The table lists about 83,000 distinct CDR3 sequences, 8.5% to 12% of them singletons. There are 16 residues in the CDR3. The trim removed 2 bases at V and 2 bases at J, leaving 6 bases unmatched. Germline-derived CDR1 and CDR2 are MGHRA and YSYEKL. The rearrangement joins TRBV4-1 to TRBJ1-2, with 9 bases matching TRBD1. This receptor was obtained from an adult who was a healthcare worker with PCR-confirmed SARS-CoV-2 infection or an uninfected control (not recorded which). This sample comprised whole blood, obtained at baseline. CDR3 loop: CASSQQSGTGNYGYTF. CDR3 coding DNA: TGCGCCAGCAGCCAACAATCCGGGACAGGGAACTATGGCTACACCTTC.